This T cell receptor beta chain was sequenced for a study of blood T cell repertoires in COVID-19. Across the whole study: Acute and convalescent COVID-19 specimens originated in the United States, Italy and Spain. The analysed material was cDNA or gDNA that came from T cells, B-cell-depleted T cells, or PBMCs.

Authors' processing steps: Scientists estimated how many nucleated cells there were by amplifying reference gene primers. Assay: immunoSEQ multiplex PCR; the TCRdb copy retains only in-frame clones and omits some. V, J and clone size are those of that table, while D and trimming were read from the DNA. The sample includes some 300,000 clones, approximately 88% of them seen just once. Source material: peripheral blood. The sequence came from a woman in her twenties or thirties who had recovered from COVID-19.

Written as DNA, the CDR3 is TGCGCCAGCAGCCCCCCCCTTGGCGGCGTGGCATGGAGCTATGGCTACACCTTC. Translated: CASSPPLGGVAWSYGYTF. This chain uses TRBV4-1 with TRBJ1-2; no reliable D call. CDR3 size: 18 residues. The germline V and J ends were trimmed by 4 bases and 4 bases, with 25 bases remaining between them. The V gene's germline CDR1 is MGHRA and CDR2 YSYEKL.